This passage covers 19 T cell receptor beta chains from one sample sequenced in a study of beta chain features in type 1 diabetes. General study points: When Type 1 diabetes patients were examined, their TCRB CDR3s proved moderately but significantly shorter in all four CD4+ subsets.

Sequencing targeted expressed TCRB transcripts, as all isolated RNA had been reverse transcribed. Assay: immunoSEQ multiplex PCR; the TCRdb copy retains only in-frame clones and omits some. The data hold over 600,000 clones, with 9.5% to 15% observed a single time. Antigen specificity for these receptors is unknown. Sequenced sample: naive CD4+ T cells from blood. The receptors originated from a man aged 25 to 45 with type 1 diabetes.

This clone was detected only a few times. V is TRBV28 and J is TRBJ1-5; 8 positions agree with TRBD1. The V gene's germline CDR1 is MDHEN and CDR2 SYDVKM. J gave up 7 bases and V 2 bases, and 13 bases lay outside the gene matches. CDR3 size: 17 residues. The CDR3 here is CASSLTGQGMSRQPQHF. CDR3 DNA sequence: TGTGCCAGCAGTTTAACTGGACAGGGAATGTCGCGACAGCCCCAGCATTTT.

This clone appeared a few times. The V gene is TRBV2, the J gene TRBJ2-1, with D perhaps being TRBD1 or TRBD2 (5 bases each). V lost 4 bases to trimming and J lost 7 bases, with 17 bases between them. Per germline, CDR1 SNHLY and CDR2 FYNNEI. The CDR3 runs 15 residues. This CDR3 reads CASSGPGRELNEQFF. In DNA form, the CDR3 reads TGTGCCAGCAGTGGCCCGGGACGAGAGCTTAATGAGCAGTTCTTC.

This clone appeared a few times. The chain employs TRBV5-1 and TRBJ2-7; 7 positions agree with TRBD1. The CDR3 is 15 residues long. V was pared by 1 base and J by 0 bases, with 4 bases of the junction left unmatched. Germline values: CDR1 SGHRS, CDR2 YFSETQ. CDR3 nucleotide sequence: TGCGCCAGCAGCTTGACAGGGGCATTCTCCTACGAGCAGTACTTC. Translated, it gives CASSLTGAFSYEQYF.

This rearrangement joins TRBV10-3 to TRBJ1-2; tentatively, D is TRBD1 (5 bases). The CDR3 is 15 amino acids. Germline loops: CDR1 ENHRY, CDR2 SYGVKD. The ends were cut back, 11 bases at V and 5 bases at J, with 24 bases in the middle. This CDR3 reads CAARNQGLTSYGYTF. CDR3 bases: TGTGCCGCTCGAAACCAGGGTCTCACTTCGTATGGCTACACCTTC.

The chain links TRBV7-3 to TRBJ2-2; TRBD1 matches at 8 bases. The V segment lost 5 bases and the J segment 6 bases; nucleotides outside the gene matches: 8. CDR3 size: 15 residues. The germline V gene encodes CDR1 SGHTA and CDR2 FQGTGA. The CDR3 DNA reads TGTGCCAGCAGCCCCCACCAGGGGGCGTCCGGGGAGCTGTTTTTT. Translation: CASSPHQGASGELFF.

This clone was observed a few times. This chain joins TRBV7-2 and TRBJ2-7; 10 bases agree with TRBD1. Germline values: CDR1 SGHTA, CDR2 FQGNSA. The CDR3 spans 15 residues. Losses at the gene ends were 3 bases for V and 2 bases for J; bases not matched to a gene: 4. The CDR3 coding sequence is TGTGCCAGCAGCTTCGACAGGGGGCTTACCTACGAGCAGTACTTC. Its translation: CASSFDRGLTYEQYF.

This clone was seen only a few times. CDR3 amino acids: CASSPLGVSNQPQHF. In nucleotides, the CDR3 is TGTGCCAGCAGCCCTCTGGGGGTTAGCAATCAGCCCCAGCATTTT. The V call is TRBV7-2, the J call TRBJ1-5, with a possible D match to TRBD1 (5 bases). The CDR3 runs 15 residues. From germline, CDR1 is SGHTA and CDR2 FQGNSA. Deletions cut 5 bases from V and 0 bases from J, with 11 bases between. The full variable domain, in which reference TRBV7-2 and TRBJ1-5 provide the parts outside the CDR3, is GAGVSQSPSNKVTEKGKDVELRCDPISGHTALYWYRQSLGQGLEFLIYFQGNSAPDKSGLPSDRFSAERTGGSVSTLTIQRTQQEDSAVYLCASSPLGVSNQPQHFGDGTRLSIL.

This clone has more than one count but fewer than ten. The chain combines TRBV11-3 with TRBJ2-1; the D gene is possibly TRBD2 (7 bases). Trimming removed 5 bases from V and 7 bases from J, with 18 bases in between. The CDR3 spans 15 residues. CDR1 is SGHNT, CDR2 YENEEA, per germline. The chain's CDR3 is CASSIGGASQNEQFF. In DNA, the CDR3 is TGTGCCAGCAGCATTGGGGGGGCAAGCCAGAATGAGCAGTTCTTC.

This clone turned up a few times. The chain combines TRBV4-3 with TRBJ1-2; D ambiguous. Trimming stripped 3 bases from V and 5 bases from J, with 7 bases between. Germline assignment: CDR1 LGHNA and CDR2 YSLEER. The CDR3 is made up of 12 amino acids. DNA for the CDR3: TGCGCCAGCAGCCAGCGTCCGTATGGCTACACCTTC. Residues: CASSQRPYGYTF.

V is TRBV6-6 and J is TRBJ1-2, with a possible D match to TRBD1 (6 bases). With 11 bases removed from V and 0 bases from J, the gap between germline ends came to 13 bases. Germline V gives CDR1 MNHNY, CDR2 SVGAGI (reference sequence). The CDR3 is 13 residues long. CDR3 nucleotides: TGTGCCTCACAGGGAGGATCTAACTATGGCTACACCTTC. It translates to CASQGGSNYGYTF.

The chain has TRBV28 and TRBJ1-2, with a possible D match to TRBD1 (5 bases). The germline V gene encodes CDR1 MDHEN and CDR2 SYDVKM. This CDR3 contains 14 residues. The V gene lost 4 bases and the J gene lost 8 bases, with 17 bases spanning the gap. Here the CDR3 DNA reads TGTGCCAGCAGTTCCCATACAGGTCCTGGCGGCTACACCTTC. Its translation: CASSSHTGPGGYTF.

This clone came up a few times. J is TRBJ2-7 and V is TRBV7-9; a weak D match, TRBD1 (5 bases). Trimming pared 5 bases from V and 2 bases from J, leaving 19 bases between. This CDR3 has 16 residues. Germline CDR1 and CDR2: SEHNR and FQNEAQ (reference sequence). The DNA of the CDR3 is TGTGCCAGCAGCCAGTTCAGACAGAGTCTAACCTACGAGCAGTACTTC. Protein product: CASSQFRQSLTYEQYF.

This clone was seen more than once but under ten times. The J gene is TRBJ2-2, the V gene TRBV4-3, with 9 bases matching TRBD1. Germline lookup yields CDR1 LGHNA and CDR2 YSLEER. The CDR3 runs 15 residues. V shed 4 bases, J shed 5 bases, and the junction held 5 bases outside the gene matches. CDR3 residues: CASSRQTGGTGELFF. DNA of the CDR3: TGCGCCAGCAGCCGCCAGACAGGGGGGACCGGGGAGCTGTTTTTT.

This clone came up a few times. V and J are TRBV6-5 and TRBJ1-4; 10 positions agree with TRBD1. The CDR3 extends over 15 amino acids. With V trimmed by 8 bases and J by 8 bases, 11 bases remained unmatched. CDR1 is MNHEY and CDR2 is SVGAGI in the germline V gene. The CDR3 nucleotides are TGTGCCAGCGAGGCGACAGGGGGCTTCAACGAAAAACTGTTTTTT. Its protein product is CASEATGGFNEKLFF.

This clone was detected a few times. The chain employs TRBV4-2 and TRBJ1-1; D unresolved. The V end lost 3 bases, the J end lost 1 base, and 15 bases lay between the germline ends. Germline V gene lookup returns CDR1 LGHNA and CDR2 YNFKEQ. The CDR3 covers 16 residues. CDR3 DNA sequence: TGTGCCAGCAGCCAGGCCAATGGGTGGGGGAACACTGAAGCTTTCTTT. Its translation: CASSQANGWGNTEAFF.

The J gene is TRBJ2-1, the V gene TRBV5-1; TRBD1 aligns across 8 bases. Germline V gene lookup returns CDR1 SGHRS and CDR2 YFSETQ. This CDR3 is built from 16 residues. The trim removed 5 bases at V and 7 bases at J, leaving 14 bases unmatched. The CDR3: CASRPRTGSGENEQFF. The DNA of the CDR3 is TGCGCCAGCAGGCCACGGACAGGGTCAGGTGAGAATGAGCAGTTCTTC.

The chain links TRBV18 to TRBJ2-3; D not resolved. The CDR3 loop spans 15 amino acids. The germline V gene encodes CDR1 KGHSH and CDR2 LQKENI. With 2 bases removed from V and 0 bases from J, the gap between germline ends came to 9 bases. CDR3 loop: CASSPNLLSTDTQYF. In nucleotides, the CDR3 is TGTGCCAGCTCACCAAACTTGCTAAGCACAGATACGCAGTATTTT.

This CDR3 reads CASSRRGGNTQYF. CDR3 nucleotide sequence: TGTGCCAGCAGCAGGAGGGGGGGAAATACGCAGTATTTT. The chain joins TRBV7-8 to TRBJ2-3, with a weak D call TRBD2 (7 bases). The CDR3 runs to 13 residues. The V end lost 5 bases, the J end lost 7 bases, and 13 bases lay between the germline ends. Germline V gene lookup returns CDR1 SGHVS and CDR2 FQNEAQ.

The chain has TRBV4-2 and TRBJ1-2; 8 nucleotides line up with TRBD1. CDR3 length equals 15 residues. The V gene's germline CDR1 is LGHNA and CDR2 YNFKEQ. V trimming: 1 base; J trimming: 3 bases; junction bases outside the gene matches: 4. CDR3 amino acids: CASSQVGQGDYGYTF. CDR3 nucleotides: TGTGCCAGCAGCCAAGTTGGACAGGGCGACTATGGCTACACCTTC.